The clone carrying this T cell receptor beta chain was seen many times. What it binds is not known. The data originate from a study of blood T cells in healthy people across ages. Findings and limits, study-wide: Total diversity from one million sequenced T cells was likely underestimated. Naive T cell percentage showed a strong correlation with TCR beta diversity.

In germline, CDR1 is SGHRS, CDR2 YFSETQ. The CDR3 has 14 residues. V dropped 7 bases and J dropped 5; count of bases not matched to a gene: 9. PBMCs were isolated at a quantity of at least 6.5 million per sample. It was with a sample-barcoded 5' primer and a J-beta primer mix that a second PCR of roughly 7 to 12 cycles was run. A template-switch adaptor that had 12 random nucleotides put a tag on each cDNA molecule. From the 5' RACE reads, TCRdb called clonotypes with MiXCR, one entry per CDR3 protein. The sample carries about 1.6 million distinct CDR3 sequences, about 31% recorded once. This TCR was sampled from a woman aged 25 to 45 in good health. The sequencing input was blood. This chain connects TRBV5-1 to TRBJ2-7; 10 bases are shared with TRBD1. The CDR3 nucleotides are TGCGCCAGCCGCCGGGACAGGGGATCCCACGAGCAGTACTTC. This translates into CASRRDRGSHEQYF.